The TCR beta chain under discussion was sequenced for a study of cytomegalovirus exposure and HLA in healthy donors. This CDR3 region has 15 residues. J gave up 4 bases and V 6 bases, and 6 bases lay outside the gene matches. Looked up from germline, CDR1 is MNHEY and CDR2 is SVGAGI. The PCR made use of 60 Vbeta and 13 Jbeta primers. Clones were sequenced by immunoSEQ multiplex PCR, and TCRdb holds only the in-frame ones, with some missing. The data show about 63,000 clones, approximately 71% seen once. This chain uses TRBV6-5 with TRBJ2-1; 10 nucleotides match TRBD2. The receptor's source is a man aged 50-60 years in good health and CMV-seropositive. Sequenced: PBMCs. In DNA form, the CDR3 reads TGTGCCAGCAGACTAGCGGGGCTCGGGTACAATGAGCAGTTCTTC. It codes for CASRLAGLGYNEQFF.